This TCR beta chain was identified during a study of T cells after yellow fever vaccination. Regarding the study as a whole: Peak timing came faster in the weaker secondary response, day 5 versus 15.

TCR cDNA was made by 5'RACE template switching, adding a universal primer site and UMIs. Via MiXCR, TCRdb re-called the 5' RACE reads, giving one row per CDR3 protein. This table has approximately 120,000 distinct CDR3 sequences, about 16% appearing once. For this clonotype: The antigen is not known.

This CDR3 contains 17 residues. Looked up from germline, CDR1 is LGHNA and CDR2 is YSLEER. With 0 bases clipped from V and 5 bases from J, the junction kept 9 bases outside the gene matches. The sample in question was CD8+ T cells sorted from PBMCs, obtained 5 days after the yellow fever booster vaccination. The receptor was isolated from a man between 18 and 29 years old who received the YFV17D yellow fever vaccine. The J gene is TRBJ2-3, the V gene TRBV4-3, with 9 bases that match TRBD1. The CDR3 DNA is TGCGCCAGCAGCCAAGATAGGGCGGGACAGGGTGGAGATACGCAGTATTTT. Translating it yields CASSQDRAGQGGDTQYF.